This entry describes one T cell receptor beta chain. Its antigen is unknown. The sample originates from a study of PD-1 blockade in mismatch repair-deficient tumors. Across the study: Patients had over ten mismatch repair-deficient cancer types and were previously treated and progressing.

General study results and limits: Tumor-resident clones, often absent from pretreatment blood, expanded after pembrolizumab and then contracted.

The method was immunoSEQ multiplex PCR; TCRdb's version includes in-frame clones alone and lacks a portion of them. The sample contains tens of thousands of clones, approximately 84% of which appear only once. CDR1 and CDR2 from the germline V gene are LNHDA and SQIVND (reference sequence). The CDR3 contains 17 residues. V was pared by 6 bases and J by 0 bases, with 18 bases between. PCR or immunohistochemistry showed mismatch repair deficiency in every enrolled patient. TCR sequencing covered a few patients who responded to pembrolizumab. This TCR was recovered from an adult with mismatch repair-deficient cancer. The gene calls are TRBV19 and TRBJ1-5; D perhaps matches TRBD1 (5 bases). The sequencing here drew on PBMCs, taken less than 7 weeks after starting pembrolizumab. The CDR3, as DNA: TGTGCCAGTAGGGGGGGGGACGGAAGATATAGCAATCAGCCCCAGCATTTT. Amino acids: CASRGGDGRYSNQPQHF.